What follows are 12 T cell receptor beta chains derived from one specimen sequenced in a study of PD-L1 blockade in urothelial cancer. The data were produced by immunoSEQ multiplex PCR, yet TCRdb's version contains in-frame clones alone and is incomplete. The data contain about 63,000 clones, 75% to 85% of them singletons. Stated time point: pretreatment peripheral blood. Material: PBMCs, obtained around atezolizumab (anti-PD-L1) treatment. These receptors were collected from a man in his 70s with urothelial cancer.

This rearrangement joins TRBV7-9 to TRBJ2-3; weak D call: TRBD1 (5 bases). V dropped 7 bases and J dropped 4 bases, with 15 bases sitting between them. There are 14 residues in the CDR3. Looked up from germline, CDR1 is SEHNR and CDR2 is FQNEAQ (reference sequence). CDR3 loop: CASIAGNGPDTQYF. As DNA, the CDR3 is TGTGCCAGCATAGCAGGGAATGGTCCAGATACGCAGTATTTT. The full variable domain, completed using reference TRBV7-9 and TRBJ2-3, is DTGVSQNPRHKITKRGQNVTFRCDPISEHNRLYWYRQTLGQGPEFLTYFQNEAQLEKSRLLSDRFSAERPKGSFSTLEIQRTEQGDSAMYLCASIAGNGPDTQYFGPGTRLTVL.

This clone was counted once. The CDR3 reads CASSESTGWVGTQYF. As DNA, the CDR3 is TGCGCCAGCAGTGAGTCAACAGGCTGGGTAGGGACCCAGTACTTC. J is TRBJ2-5 and V is TRBV10-2; a possible D gene is TRBD1 (5 bases). The CDR3 loop spans 15 amino acids. Trimming took off 0 bases at V and 7 bases at J, with 15 bases between the two ends. Germline values: CDR1 WSHSY, CDR2 SAAADI.

The CDR3, as DNA: TGTGCCTGGAGCGCGGGGACAGGGTATGGCTACACCTTC. Translated, it gives CAWSAGTGYGYTF. The rearrangement uses TRBV30 and TRBJ1-2; 9 bases line up with TRBD1. From germline, CDR1 is GTSNPN and CDR2 SVGIG (reference sequence). With 3 bases clipped from V and 5 bases from J, the junction kept 4 bases outside the gene matches. The CDR3 is made up of 13 amino acids.

The chain employs TRBV19 and TRBJ2-7; D is unclear. The germline CDR1 and CDR2 sequences are LNHDA and SQIVND (reference sequence). Trimming left V 6 bases short and J 1 base short, with 10 bases between. The CDR3 runs to 13 residues. CDR3 nucleotides: TGTGCCAGTAGCCCGACTGGATCCTACGAGCAGTACTTC. The encoded protein is CASSPTGSYEQYF.

This clone was seen a few times. V and J are TRBV2 and TRBJ1-5, with 7 bases aligning to TRBD1. The CDR3 contains 14 residues. CDR1 and CDR2 from the germline V gene are SNHLY and FYNNEI. The trim removed 5 bases at V and 3 bases at J, leaving 4 bases unmatched. CDR3 in amino acids: CASSIGTVNQPQHF. Here the CDR3 DNA reads TGTGCCAGCAGTATTGGGACAGTCAATCAGCCCCAGCATTTT.

The chain has TRBV4-3 and TRBJ1-1; a weak D match, TRBD1 (6 bases). Trimming removed 0 bases at V and 11 bases at J, with 19 bases between. The V gene's germline CDR1 is LGHNA and CDR2 YSLEER. The CDR3 totals 15 residues. CDR3 loop: CASSQDVGGASTAFF. The CDR3, as DNA: TGCGCCAGCAGCCAAGATGTGGGGGGGGCCTCGACGGCTTTCTTT.

The chain links TRBV6-6 to TRBJ2-7, with 7 bases identical to TRBD1. CDR3 size: 14 residues. Germline lookup yields CDR1 MNHNY and CDR2 SVGAGI (reference sequence). The junction had 10 bases not matched to a gene; V was cut back by 6 bases and J by 5 bases. CDR3 in amino acids: CASSRDRVGDEQYF. The DNA of the CDR3 is TGTGCCAGCAGCCGCGACAGGGTAGGTGACGAGCAGTACTTC.

The V gene is TRBV4-3, the J gene TRBJ2-2, with 9 bases matching TRBD1. The CDR3 sequence is 17 residues long. Germline V gives CDR1 LGHNA, CDR2 YSLEER. V gave up 3 bases and J gave up 5 bases; unmatched junction bases: 10. The CDR3 spells CASSQDWTGEVTGELFF. In DNA form, the CDR3 reads TGCGCCAGCAGCCAGGACTGGACAGGGGAGGTTACCGGGGAGCTGTTTTTT.

This chain links TRBV5-1 with TRBJ1-2; 9 positions agree with TRBD1. From germline, CDR1 is SGHRS and CDR2 YFSETQ. The CDR3 length is 18 residues. V lost 1 base, J lost 0 bases, and 10 bases stayed unmatched. This CDR3 reads CASSLQGTGWASNYGYTF. The CDR3 DNA sequence: TGCGCCAGCAGCTTGCAAGGGACAGGGTGGGCTTCTAACTATGGCTACACCTTC.

The chain combines TRBV5-5 with TRBJ1-4; D gene unclear. The length of the CDR3 is 15 residues. Germline-derived CDR1 and CDR2 are SGHKS and YYEKEE (reference sequence). Trimming took off 4 bases at V and 8 bases at J, with 18 bases between the two ends. CDR3: CASSPSGTTLEKLFF. The CDR3 DNA sequence: TGTGCCAGCAGCCCTTCGGGAACGACTTTGGAAAAACTGTTTTTT.

The chain employs TRBV7-9 and TRBJ2-2, with D possibly matching TRBD2 (5 bases). Trimming shortened V by 3 bases and J by 8 bases, and 13 bases separated the two germline ends. The CDR3 consists of 14 residues. The germline V gene encodes CDR1 SEHNR and CDR2 FQNEAQ (reference sequence). The CDR3 DNA sequence: TGTGCCAGCAGCTTCGAGGGCCTTAGTGGGGAGCTGTTTTTT. It yields the protein CASSFEGLSGELFF. Combining the CDR3 with reference TRBV7-9 and TRBJ2-2 gives the whole variable domain DTGVSQNPRHKITKRGQNVTFRCDPISEHNRLYWYRQTLGQGPEFLTYFQNEAQLEKSRLLSDRFSAERPKGSFSTLEIQRTEQGDSAMYLCASSFEGLSGELFFGEGSRLTVL.

The chain uses TRBV7-9 and TRBJ2-3; possibly TRBD2 for D (5 bases). Trimming removed 3 bases at V and 0 bases at J, with 10 bases between. The CDR3 spans 15 residues. Germline CDR1 is SEHNR and CDR2 is FQNEAQ (reference sequence). CDR3 bases: TGTGCCAGCAGCTTTGCCACGGGAAGCACAGATACGCAGTATTTT. The encoded protein is CASSFATGSTDTQYF.